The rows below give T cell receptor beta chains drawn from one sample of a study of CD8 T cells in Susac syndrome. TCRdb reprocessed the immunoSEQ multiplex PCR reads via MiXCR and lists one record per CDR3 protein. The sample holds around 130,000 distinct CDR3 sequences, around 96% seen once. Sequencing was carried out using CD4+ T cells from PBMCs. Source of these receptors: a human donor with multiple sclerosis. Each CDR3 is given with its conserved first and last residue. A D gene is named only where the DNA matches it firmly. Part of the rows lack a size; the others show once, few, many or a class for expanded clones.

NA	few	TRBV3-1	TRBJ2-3	CASSPASTDTQYF	TGTGCCAGCAGCCCCGCCAGCACAGATACGCAGTATTTT
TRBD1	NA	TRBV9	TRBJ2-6	CASSVPFGQGGSGANVLTF	TGTGCCAGCAGCGTACCCTTTGGACAGGGGGGCTCTGGGGCCAACGTCCTGACTTTC
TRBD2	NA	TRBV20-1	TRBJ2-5	CSASASGGTQYF	TGCAGTGCTAGTGCTAGCGGGGGGACCCAGTACTTC
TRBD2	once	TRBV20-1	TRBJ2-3	CSARGQLAGGGTQYF	TGCAGTGCTAGAGGCCAGCTAGCGGGAGGCGGAACGCAGTATTTT
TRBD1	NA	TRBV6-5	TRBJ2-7	CASSQTGGWYF	TGTGCCAGCAGCCAGACAGGGGGCTGGTACTTC
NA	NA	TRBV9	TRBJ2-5	CASSVVQQETQYF	TGTGCCAGCAGCGTAGTACAACAAGAGACCCAGTACTTC
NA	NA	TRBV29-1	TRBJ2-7	CSVEGGTGEFEQYF	TGCAGCGTTGAAGGGGGGACGGGGGAGTTCGAGCAGTACTTC
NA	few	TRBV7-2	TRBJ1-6	CASSSDPPAPLHF	TGTGCCAGCAGCTCGGATCCCCCGGCACCCCTCCACTTT
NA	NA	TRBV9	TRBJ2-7	CASSVSGEVYEQYF	TGTGCCAGCAGCGTATCCGGAGAAGTGTACGAGCAGTACTTC
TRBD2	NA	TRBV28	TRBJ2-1	CASSIVSGNRYNEQFF	TGTGCCAGCAGTATTGTTAGCGGGAATCGCTACAATGAGCAGTTCTTC
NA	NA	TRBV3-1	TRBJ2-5	CASSPGGLQETQYF	TGTGCCAGCAGCCCTGGCGGGCTCCAAGAGACCCAGTACTTC
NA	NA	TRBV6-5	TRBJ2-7	CASRLTSGGYEQYF	TGTGCCAGCAGGTTGACTAGTGGGGGCTACGAGCAGTACTTC
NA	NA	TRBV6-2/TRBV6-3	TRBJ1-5	CASSSLAGGNQPQHF	TGTGCCAGCAGTTCTTTGGCAGGGGGCAATCAGCCCCAGCATTTT
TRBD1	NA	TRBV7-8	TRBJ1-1	CASSGDRGRDMNTEAFF	TGTGCCAGCAGTGGGGACAGGGGGCGAGACATGAACACTGAAGCTTTCTTT
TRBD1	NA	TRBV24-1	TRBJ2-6	CATSGLTPGQGGNGANVLTF	TGTGCCACCAGTGGCCTCACCCCAGGACAGGGTGGAAATGGGGCCAACGTCCTGACTTTC
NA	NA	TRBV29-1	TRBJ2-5	CSESVGGPETQYF	TGCAGCGAATCGGTTGGGGGGCCGGAGACCCAGTACTTC
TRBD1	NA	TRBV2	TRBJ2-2	CASSDRTGNTGELFF	TGTGCCAGCAGTGATAGGACAGGGAACACCGGGGAGCTGTTTTTT
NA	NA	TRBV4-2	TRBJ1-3	CASSQEQGNGNTIYF	TGTGCCAGCAGCCAAGAGCAGGGGAATGGAAACACCATATATTTT
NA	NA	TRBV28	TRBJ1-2	CASSVTGRSSGYTF	TGTGCCAGCAGTGTAACAGGGAGGTCGAGTGGCTACACCTTC
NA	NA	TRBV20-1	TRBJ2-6	CSASWGPGANVLTF	TGCAGTGCTAGTTGGGGGCCTGGGGCCAACGTCCTGACTTTC
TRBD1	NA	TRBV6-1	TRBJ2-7	CASSRQGQGPSYEQYF	TGTGCCAGCAGTCGCCAGGGACAGGGACCTAGCTACGAGCAGTACTTC
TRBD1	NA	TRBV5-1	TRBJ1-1	CASSKEGATEAFF	TGCGCCAGCAGCAAAGAGGGGGCCACTGAAGCTTTCTTT
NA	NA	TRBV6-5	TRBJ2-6	CASSYVGVRGYGANVLTF	TGTGCCAGCAGTTACGTGGGGGTCAGGGGATACGGGGCCAACGTCCTGACTTTC
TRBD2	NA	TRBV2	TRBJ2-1	CARSGSGGAGGEQFF	TGTGCCAGGAGCGGTAGCGGGGGGGCCGGTGGTGAGCAGTTCTTC
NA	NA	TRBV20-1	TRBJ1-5	CSARAVDSLRQPQHF	TGCAGTGCTAGAGCGGTGGACAGCCTACGTCAGCCCCAGCATTTT
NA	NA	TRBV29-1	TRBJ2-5	CSVGTDKETQYF	TGCAGCGTTGGGACGGACAAAGAGACCCAGTACTTC
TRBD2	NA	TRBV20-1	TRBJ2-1	CSASQRGGLDNEQFF	TGCAGTGCTTCTCAGCGGGGGGGCCTGGACAATGAGCAGTTCTTC
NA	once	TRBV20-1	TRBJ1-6	CSARRGDRSSNSSPLHF	TGCAGTGCTAGGAGGGGGGACCGGTCCTCAAACTCCTCACCCCTCCACTTT
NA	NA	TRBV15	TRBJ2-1	CATSNPPLTAEQFF	TGTGCCACCAGCAACCCCCCTTTAACGGCTGAGCAGTTCTTC
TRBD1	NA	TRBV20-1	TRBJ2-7	CSASAQGATVEQYF	TGCAGTGCTAGTGCCCAGGGGGCAACCGTCGAGCAGTACTTC
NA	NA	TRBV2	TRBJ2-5	CASSVGEQETQYF	TGTGCCAGCAGTGTCGGAGAACAAGAGACCCAGTACTTC
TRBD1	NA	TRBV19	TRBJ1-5	CASSKVQGSNQPQHF	TGTGCCAGTAGTAAGGTACAGGGGAGCAATCAGCCCCAGCATTTT
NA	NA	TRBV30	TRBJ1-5	CAWSRGNLNQPQHF	TGTGCCTGGAGTCGGGGGAATCTCAATCAGCCCCAGCATTTT
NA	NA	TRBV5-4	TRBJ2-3	CASSSGGARTDTQYF	TGTGCCAGCAGCTCAGGAGGGGCTCGTACAGATACGCAGTATTTT
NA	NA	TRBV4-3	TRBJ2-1	CASSQGRASYNEQFF	TGCGCCAGCAGCCAAGGGAGGGCCTCTTACAATGAGCAGTTCTTC
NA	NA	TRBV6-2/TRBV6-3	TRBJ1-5	CASSDPNQPQHF	TGTGCCAGCAGTGACCCTAATCAGCCCCAGCATTTT
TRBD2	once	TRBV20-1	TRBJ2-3	CSAPTSGRARLTDTQYF	TGCAGTGCGCCTACTAGCGGGAGGGCACGACTCACAGATACGCAGTATTTT
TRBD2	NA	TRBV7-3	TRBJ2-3	CASSLRGGEDTQYF	TGTGCCAGCAGCTTGCGGGGAGGGGAAGATACGCAGTATTTT
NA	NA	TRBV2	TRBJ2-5	CASSKIRTETQYF	TGTGCCAGCAGTAAGATCAGGACCGAGACCCAGTACTTC
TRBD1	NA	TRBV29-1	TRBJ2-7	CSATGVGEQYF	TGCAGCGCTACAGGGGTTGGGGAGCAGTACTTC
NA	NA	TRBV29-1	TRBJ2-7	CSVERRSSYEQYF	TGCAGCGTTGAACGGCGGAGCTCCTACGAGCAGTACTTC
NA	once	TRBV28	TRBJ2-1	CASSYGTLPGHEQFF	TGTGCCAGCAGTTACGGGACTCTCCCGGGCCATGAGCAGTTCTTC
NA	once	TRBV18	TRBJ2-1	CASSPLLSSSYNEQFF	TGTGCCAGCTCACCTCTGCTATCGAGTTCCTACAATGAGCAGTTCTTC
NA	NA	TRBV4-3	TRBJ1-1	CASSQVGRGDTEAFF	TGCGCCAGCAGCCAAGTGGGGCGCGGAGACACTGAAGCTTTCTTT
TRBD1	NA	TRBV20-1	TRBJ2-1	CSARDPDRVDNEQFF	TGCAGTGCTAGAGATCCCGACAGGGTGGACAATGAGCAGTTCTTC
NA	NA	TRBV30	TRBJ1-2	CAGFSGLRYGYTF	TGTGCCGGCTTTTCGGGGCTCAGATATGGCTACACCTTC
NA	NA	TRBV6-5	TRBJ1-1	CASRGWGGNTEAFF	TGTGCCAGCAGGGGCTGGGGGGGTAACACTGAAGCTTTCTTT
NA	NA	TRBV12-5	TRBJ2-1	CASGLVGGLWDEQFF	TGTGCTAGTGGTTTGGTGGGGGGGCTTTGGGATGAGCAGTTCTTC
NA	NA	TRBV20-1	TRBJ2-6	CSARGPYSGANVLTF	TGCAGTGCTAGAGGTCCCTACTCTGGGGCCAACGTCCTGACTTTC
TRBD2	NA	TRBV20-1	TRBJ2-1	CSAAQGGGYNEQFF	TGCAGTGCCGCCCAGGGCGGGGGGTACAATGAGCAGTTCTTC
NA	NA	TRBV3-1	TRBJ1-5	CASSGTLHQPQHF	TGTGCCAGCAGCGGGACACTACATCAGCCCCAGCATTTT
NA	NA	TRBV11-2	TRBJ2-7	CASSPDSSYEQYF	TGTGCCAGCAGCCCGGACTCCTCCTACGAGCAGTACTTC
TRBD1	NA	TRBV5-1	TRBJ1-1	CASDTGTGRATEAFF	TGCGCCAGCGACACCGGGACAGGGCGGGCCACTGAAGCTTTCTTT
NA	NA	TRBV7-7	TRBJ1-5	CASSLTQPQHF	TGTGCCAGCAGCTTAACCCAGCCCCAGCATTTT
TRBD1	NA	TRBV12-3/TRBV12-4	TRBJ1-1	CASTETGGITEAFF	TGTGCCAGCACCGAGACAGGGGGCATTACTGAAGCTTTCTTT